This T cell receptor beta chain stems from a study of blood T cells in healthy people across ages. Whole-study findings and limits: With donor CMV status unknown, expanded clonotype changes were possibly confounded. Per million T cells, TCR beta diversity dropped roughly linearly as age increased.

Primers used in a second PCR of roughly 6 to 12 cycles were a sample-barcoded 5' primer and a J-beta primer mix. In TCRdb, the 5' RACE reads were re-called with MiXCR into one record per CDR3 protein. The sample contains about 1.5 million distinct CDR3 sequences, approximately 40% of which appear only once. V lost 2 bases, J lost 3 bases, and 12 bases lay in between. The germline gives CDR1 SGHRS, CDR2 YFSETQ. The length of the CDR3 is 15 residues. This clonotype was recorded only once. Its antigen is as yet unknown. Every participating donor contributed roughly 10 milliliters of peripheral blood through a draw. Samples each yielded at least 5.5 micrograms of total RNA.

The sequenced sample was blood. This TCR was recovered from a woman younger than 30 in good health. The V gene is TRBV5-1, the J gene TRBJ1-5; a possible D gene is TRBD1 (6 bases). The CDR3 DNA reads as TGCGCCAGCAGCTTCGGGGGGGCCGACAATCAGCCCCAGCATTTT. Its translation is CASSFGGADNQPQHF.